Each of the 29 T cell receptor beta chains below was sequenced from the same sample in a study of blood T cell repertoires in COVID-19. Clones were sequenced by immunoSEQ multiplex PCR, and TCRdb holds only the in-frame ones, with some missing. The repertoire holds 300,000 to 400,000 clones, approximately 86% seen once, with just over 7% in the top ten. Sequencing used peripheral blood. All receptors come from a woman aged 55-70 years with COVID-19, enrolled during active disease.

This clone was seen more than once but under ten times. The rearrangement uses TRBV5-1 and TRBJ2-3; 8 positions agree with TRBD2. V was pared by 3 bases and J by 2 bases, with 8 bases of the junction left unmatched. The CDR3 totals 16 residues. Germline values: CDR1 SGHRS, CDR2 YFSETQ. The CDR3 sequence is CASSSNAGGATDTQYF. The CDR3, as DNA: TGCGCCAGCAGCTCCAATGCCGGGGGGGCCACAGATACGCAGTATTTT.

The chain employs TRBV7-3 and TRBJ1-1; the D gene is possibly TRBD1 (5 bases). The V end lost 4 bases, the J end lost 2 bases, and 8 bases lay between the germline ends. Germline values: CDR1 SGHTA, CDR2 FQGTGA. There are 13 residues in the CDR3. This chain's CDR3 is CASSSGTNTEAFF. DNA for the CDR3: TGTGCCAGCAGCTCGGGGACTAACACTGAAGCTTTCTTT.

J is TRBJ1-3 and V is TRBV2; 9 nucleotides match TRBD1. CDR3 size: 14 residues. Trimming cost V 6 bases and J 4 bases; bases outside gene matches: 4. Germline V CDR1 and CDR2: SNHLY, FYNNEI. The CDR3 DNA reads TGTGCCAGCAGAGACGGGACAGGGGGAAACACCATATATTTT. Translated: CASRDGTGGNTIYF.

The CDR3 DNA reads TGTGCCAGCAGTCCCCGGTGGGGAGAGCCCCAGCATTTT. The encoded protein is CASSPRWGEPQHF. This chain links TRBV12-3 or TRBV12-4 with TRBJ1-5; D remains ambiguous. Trimming left V 5 bases short and J 8 bases short, with 13 bases between. The CDR3 loop spans 13 amino acids.

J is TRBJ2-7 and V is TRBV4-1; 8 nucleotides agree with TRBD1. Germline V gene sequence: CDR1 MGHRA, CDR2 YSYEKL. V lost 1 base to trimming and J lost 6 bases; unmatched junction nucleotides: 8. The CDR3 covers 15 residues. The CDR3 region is CASSQVPGGFSEQYF. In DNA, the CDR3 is TGCGCCAGCAGCCAAGTCCCAGGGGGCTTTAGCGAGCAGTACTTC.

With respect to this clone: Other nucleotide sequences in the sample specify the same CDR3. The CDR3 loop is CASSPGQGNEKLFF. The CDR3 region has the DNA TGTGCCAGCTCACCGGGACAGGGGAATGAAAAACTGTTTTTT. This chain links TRBV18 with TRBJ1-4; 10 nucleotides align to TRBD1. The germline gives CDR1 KGHSH, CDR2 LQKENI. CDR3 length equals 14 residues. Unmatched junction bases numbered 0, after V lost 3 bases and J lost 5 bases.

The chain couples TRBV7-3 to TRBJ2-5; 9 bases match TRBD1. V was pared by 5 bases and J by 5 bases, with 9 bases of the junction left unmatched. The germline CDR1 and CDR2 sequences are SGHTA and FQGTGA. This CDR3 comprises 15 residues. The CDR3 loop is CASSPTGGSEETQYF. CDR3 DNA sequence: TGTGCCAGCAGCCCTACAGGGGGCTCGGAGGAGACCCAGTACTTC.

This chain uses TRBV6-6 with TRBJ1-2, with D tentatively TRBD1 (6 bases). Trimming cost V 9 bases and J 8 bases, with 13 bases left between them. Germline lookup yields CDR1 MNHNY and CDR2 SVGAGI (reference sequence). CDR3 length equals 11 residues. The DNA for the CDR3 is TGTGCCAGTAGGACAGAGGGGGGCTACACCTTC. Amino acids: CASRTEGGYTF.

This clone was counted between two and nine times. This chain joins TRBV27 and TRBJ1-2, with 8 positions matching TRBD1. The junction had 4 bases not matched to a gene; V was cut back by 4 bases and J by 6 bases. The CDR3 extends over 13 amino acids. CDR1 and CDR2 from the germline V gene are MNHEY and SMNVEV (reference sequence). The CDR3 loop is CASSSGQGDGYTF. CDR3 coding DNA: TGTGCCAGCAGTTCCGGACAGGGTGATGGCTACACCTTC.

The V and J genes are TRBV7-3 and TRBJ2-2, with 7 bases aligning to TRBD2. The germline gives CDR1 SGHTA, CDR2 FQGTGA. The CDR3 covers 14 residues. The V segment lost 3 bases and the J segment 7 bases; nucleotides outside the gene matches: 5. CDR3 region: CASSFGGEGGELFF. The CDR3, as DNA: TGTGCCAGCAGCTTTGGCGGGGAGGGCGGGGAGCTGTTTTTT.

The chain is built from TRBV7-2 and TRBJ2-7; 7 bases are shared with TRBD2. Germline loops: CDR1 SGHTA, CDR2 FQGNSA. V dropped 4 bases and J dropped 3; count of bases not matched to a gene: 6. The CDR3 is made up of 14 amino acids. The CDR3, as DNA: TGTGCCAGCAGCTCCTGGGGGGGGAACTACGAGCAGTACTTC. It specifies CASSSWGGNYEQYF.

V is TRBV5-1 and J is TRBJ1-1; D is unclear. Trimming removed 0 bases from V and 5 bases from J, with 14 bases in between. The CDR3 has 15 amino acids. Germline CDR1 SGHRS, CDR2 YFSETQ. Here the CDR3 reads CASSLVVGRRTEAFF. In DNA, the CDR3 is TGCGCCAGCAGCTTGGTAGTTGGCAGGAGGACTGAAGCTTTCTTT.

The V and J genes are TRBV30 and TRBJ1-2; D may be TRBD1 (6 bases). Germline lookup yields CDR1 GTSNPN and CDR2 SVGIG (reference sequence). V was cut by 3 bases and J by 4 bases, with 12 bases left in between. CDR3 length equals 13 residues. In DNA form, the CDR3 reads TGTGCCTGGAGCCCTTGGACAGCCTATGGCTACACCTTC. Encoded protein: CAWSPWTAYGYTF.

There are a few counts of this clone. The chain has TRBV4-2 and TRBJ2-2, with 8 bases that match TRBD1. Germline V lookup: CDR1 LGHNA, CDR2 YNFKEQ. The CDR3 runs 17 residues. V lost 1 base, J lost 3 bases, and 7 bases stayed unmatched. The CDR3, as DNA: TGTGCCAGCAGCCAAGCTCCGGGACAGGCTTACACCGGGGAGCTGTTTTTT. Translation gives CASSQAPGQAYTGELFF.

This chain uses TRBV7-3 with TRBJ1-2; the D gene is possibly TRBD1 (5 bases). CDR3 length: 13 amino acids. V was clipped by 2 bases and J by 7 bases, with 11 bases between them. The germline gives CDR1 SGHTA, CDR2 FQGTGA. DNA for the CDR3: TGTGCCAGCAGCTTATCTGGGACTTTTGGCTACACCTTC. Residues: CASSLSGTFGYTF.

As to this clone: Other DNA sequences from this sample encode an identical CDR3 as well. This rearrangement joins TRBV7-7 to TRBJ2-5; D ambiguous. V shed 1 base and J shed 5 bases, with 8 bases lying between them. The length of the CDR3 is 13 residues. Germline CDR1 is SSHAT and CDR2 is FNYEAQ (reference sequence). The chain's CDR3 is CASSLGVAETQYF. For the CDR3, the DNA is TGTGCCAGCAGCTTAGGAGTTGCGGAGACCCAGTACTTC.

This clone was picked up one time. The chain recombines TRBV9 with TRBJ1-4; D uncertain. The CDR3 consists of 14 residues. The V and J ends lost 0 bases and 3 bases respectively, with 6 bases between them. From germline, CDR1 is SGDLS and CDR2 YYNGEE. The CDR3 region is CASSVANANEKLFF. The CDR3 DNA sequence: TGTGCCAGCAGCGTAGCTAATGCTAATGAAAAACTGTTTTTT.

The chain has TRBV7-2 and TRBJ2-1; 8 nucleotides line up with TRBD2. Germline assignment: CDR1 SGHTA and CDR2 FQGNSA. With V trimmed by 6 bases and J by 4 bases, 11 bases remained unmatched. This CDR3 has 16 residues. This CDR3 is CASRPGWSGGYNEQFF. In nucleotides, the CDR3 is TGTGCCAGCAGACCGGGGTGGAGCGGGGGTTACAATGAGCAGTTCTTC.

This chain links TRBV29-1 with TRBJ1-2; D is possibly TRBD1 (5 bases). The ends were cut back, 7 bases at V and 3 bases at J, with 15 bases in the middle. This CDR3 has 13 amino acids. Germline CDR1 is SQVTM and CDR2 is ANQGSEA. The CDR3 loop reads CSASQALHYGYTF. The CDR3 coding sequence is TGCAGCGCCTCACAGGCCCTCCACTATGGCTACACCTTC.

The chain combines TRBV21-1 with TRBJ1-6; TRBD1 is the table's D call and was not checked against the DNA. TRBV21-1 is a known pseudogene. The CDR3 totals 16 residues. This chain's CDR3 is CASSNNTGVEESPLHF. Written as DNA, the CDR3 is TGTGCCAGCAGCAACAACACAGGGGTGGAGGAATCACCCCTCCACTTT.

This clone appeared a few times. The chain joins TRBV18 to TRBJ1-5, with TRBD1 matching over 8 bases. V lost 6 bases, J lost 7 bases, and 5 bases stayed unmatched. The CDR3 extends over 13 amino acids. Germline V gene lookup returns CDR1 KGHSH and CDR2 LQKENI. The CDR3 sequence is CASSTGDEQPQHF. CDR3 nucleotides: TGTGCCAGCTCGACAGGGGACGAGCAGCCCCAGCATTTT.

CDR3 coding DNA: TGTGCCAGCAGGAAATCCAGGGGGATGACGACTGACGAGCAGTACTTC. It codes for CASRKSRGMTTDEQYF. The chain links TRBV7-8 to TRBJ2-7; 7 bases map to TRBD1. The germline V gene has CDR1 SGHVS and CDR2 FQNEAQ. V gave up 6 bases and J gave up 5 bases; unmatched junction bases: 16. The CDR3 runs 16 residues.

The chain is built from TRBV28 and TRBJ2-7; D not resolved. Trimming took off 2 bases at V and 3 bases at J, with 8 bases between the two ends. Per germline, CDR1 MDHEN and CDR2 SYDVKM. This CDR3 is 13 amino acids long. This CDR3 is CASSLSVGYEQYF. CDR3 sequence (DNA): TGTGCCAGCAGTTTAAGTGTCGGCTACGAGCAGTACTTC. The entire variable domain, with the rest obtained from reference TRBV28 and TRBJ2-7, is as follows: DVKVTQSSRYLVKRTGEKVFLECVQDMDHENMFWYRQDPGLGLRLIYFSYDVKMKEKGDIPEGYSVSREKKERFSLILESASTNQTSMYLCASSLSVGYEQYFGPGTRLTVT.

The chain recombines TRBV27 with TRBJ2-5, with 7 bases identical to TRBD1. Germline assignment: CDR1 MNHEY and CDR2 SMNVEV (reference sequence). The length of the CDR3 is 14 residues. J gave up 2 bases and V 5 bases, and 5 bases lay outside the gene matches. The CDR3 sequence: CASSPGQTQETQYF. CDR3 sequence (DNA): TGTGCCAGCAGTCCGGGACAGACTCAAGAGACCCAGTACTTC.

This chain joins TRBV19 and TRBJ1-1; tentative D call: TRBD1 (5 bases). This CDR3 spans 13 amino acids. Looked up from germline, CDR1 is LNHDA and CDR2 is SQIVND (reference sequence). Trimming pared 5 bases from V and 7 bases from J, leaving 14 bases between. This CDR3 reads CASSQPGGSEAFF. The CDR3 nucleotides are TGTGCCAGTAGTCAACCTGGGGGGAGTGAAGCTTTCTTT.

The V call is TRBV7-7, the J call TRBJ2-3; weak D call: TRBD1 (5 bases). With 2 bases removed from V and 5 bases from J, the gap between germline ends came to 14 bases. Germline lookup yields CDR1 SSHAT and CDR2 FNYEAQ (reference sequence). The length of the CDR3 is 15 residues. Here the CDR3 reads CASSLMAGSGDTQYF. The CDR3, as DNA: TGTGCCAGCAGCTTAATGGCAGGGTCAGGAGATACGCAGTATTTT.

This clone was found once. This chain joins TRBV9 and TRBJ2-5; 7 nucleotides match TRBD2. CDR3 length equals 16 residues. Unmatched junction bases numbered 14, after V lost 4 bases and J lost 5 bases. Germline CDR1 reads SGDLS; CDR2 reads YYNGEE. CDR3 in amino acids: CASSPWGGTSWETQYF. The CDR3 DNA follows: TGTGCCAGCAGCCCATGGGGGGGGACCTCCTGGGAGACCCAGTACTTC.

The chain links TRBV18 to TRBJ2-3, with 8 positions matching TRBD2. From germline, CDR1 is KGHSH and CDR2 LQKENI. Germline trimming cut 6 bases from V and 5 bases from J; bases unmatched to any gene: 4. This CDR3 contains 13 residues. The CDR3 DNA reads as TGTGCCAGCTCTCCGGGGGGGCAAGATACGCAGTATTTT. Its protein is CASSPGGQDTQYF.

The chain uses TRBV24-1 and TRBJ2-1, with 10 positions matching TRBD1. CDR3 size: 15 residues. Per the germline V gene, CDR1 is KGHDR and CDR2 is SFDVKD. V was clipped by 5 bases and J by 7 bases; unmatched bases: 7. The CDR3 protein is CATSGGTGERNEQFF. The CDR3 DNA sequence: TGTGCCACCAGTGGGGGGACAGGGGAGCGGAATGAGCAGTTCTTC.